Each of the 19 T cell receptor beta chains below was sequenced from the same sample in a study of early T cells in non-severe SARS-CoV-2 infection. TCRdb reprocessed the 5' RACE reads via MiXCR and lists one record per CDR3 protein. Of about 73,000 distinct CDR3 sequences listed, roughly 15% are singletons. Sequenced input: whole blood. The receptors here all came from an adult who was a healthcare worker with PCR-confirmed SARS-CoV-2 infection or an uninfected control (not recorded which).

The CDR3 coding sequence is TGTGCCAGCAGCTCGGCAGGGGGCGGGGATGAGCAGTTCTTC. It specifies CASSSAGGGDEQFF. The chain employs TRBV7-9 and TRBJ2-1; 8 bases are a match to TRBD1. V lost 4 bases to trimming and J lost 8 bases; unmatched junction nucleotides: 7. This CDR3 is built from 14 residues. Germline CDR1 reads SEHNR; CDR2 reads FQNEAQ (reference sequence).

This chain joins TRBV6-5 and TRBJ1-1; TRBD1 agrees at 7 bases. The CDR3 length is 15 residues. V gave up 10 bases and J gave up 3 bases; unmatched junction bases: 14. The germline V gene has CDR1 MNHEY and CDR2 SVGAGI. This CDR3 reads CATQGGNQGYTEAFF. The CDR3, as DNA: TGTGCCACGCAGGGGGGGAATCAGGGGTACACTGAAGCTTTCTTT.

This clonotype occurred a few times. The rearrangement joins TRBV5-6 to TRBJ1-2, with a possible D match to TRBD1 (5 bases). The CDR3 contains 13 residues. The V gene lost 7 bases and the J gene lost 6 bases, with 16 bases spanning the gap. CDR1 is SGHDT, CDR2 YYEEEE, per germline. The CDR3 here is CASSPLGLDGYTF. For the CDR3, the DNA is TGTGCCAGCTCCCCCTTGGGGCTCGATGGCTACACCTTC.

This clonotype showed up many times. The rearrangement uses TRBV12-3 or TRBV12-4 and TRBJ1-2; no clear D. The CDR3 is 17 amino acids. V was shortened by 0 bases and J by 3 bases, with 17 bases between the two germline ends. The CDR3 nucleotides read TGTGCCAGCAGTTTAGCGGGTTCAAGGGTTGGGCACTATGGCTACACCTTC. Its translation: CASSLAGSRVGHYGYTF.

J is TRBJ2-5 and V is TRBV7-7; D is unclear. V was shortened by 5 bases and J by 2 bases, with 15 bases between the two germline ends. The length of the CDR3 is 15 residues. The germline CDR1 and CDR2 sequences are SSHAT and FNYEAQ (reference sequence). CDR3 loop: CASSQDRGFQETQYF. In nucleotides, the CDR3 is TGTGCCAGCAGCCAGGACCGCGGATTTCAAGAGACCCAGTACTTC.

This clonotype was observed a handful of times. The rearrangement uses TRBV13 and TRBJ1-1; a weak D match, TRBD1 (5 bases). The ends were cut back, 8 bases at V and 7 bases at J, with 14 bases in the middle. The CDR3 covers 12 residues. Germline CDR1 and CDR2: PRHDT and FYEKMQ (reference sequence). Here the CDR3 DNA reads TGTGCCAGCCGACAGCAAGGGCGTGAAGCTTTCTTT. Its translation is CASRQQGREAFF.

The chain couples TRBV7-2 to TRBJ2-3, with D perhaps given as TRBD1 or TRBD2 (6 bases each). CDR3 length: 14 residues. Germline values: CDR1 SGHTA, CDR2 FQGNSA. The V gene lost 9 bases and the J gene lost 0 bases, with 13 bases spanning the gap. The CDR3 sequence is CASIWGASTDTQYF. CDR3 DNA: TGTGCCAGTATCTGGGGGGCGAGCACAGATACGCAGTATTTT.

This clonotype has at least ten counts. The chain carries TRBV6-1 and TRBJ1-3; D is unclear. Trimming cost V 1 base and J 0 bases, with 10 bases left between them. The CDR3 runs 16 residues. Germline V gene sequence: CDR1 MNHNS, CDR2 SASEGT. The CDR3 DNA reads TGTGCCAGCAGTGAAGGAGCAGCGGACTCTGGAAACACCATATATTTT. It yields the protein CASSEGAADSGNTIYF.

The genes are TRBV9 and TRBJ1-6; TRBD1 matches 8 bases. Germline values: CDR1 SGDLS, CDR2 YYNGEE. The CDR3 totals 14 residues. The V and J ends lost 4 bases and 10 bases, in that order; junction bases with no gene match: 7. The CDR3 reads CASSLTGDESPLHF. Here the CDR3 DNA reads TGTGCCAGCAGCCTGACAGGGGATGAATCACCCCTCCACTTT.

Only a few counts were recorded for this clonotype. The rearrangement joins TRBV12-3 or TRBV12-4 to TRBJ2-3; D gene uncertain. The CDR3 contains 15 residues. V was clipped by 6 bases and J by 0 bases, with 13 bases between them. The CDR3 sequence is CASRLRTLSTDTQYF. The DNA of the CDR3 is TGTGCCAGCAGACTAAGGACGCTTAGCACAGATACGCAGTATTTT.

The J gene is TRBJ2-7, the V gene TRBV20-1; TRBD2 matches 8 bases. This CDR3 is built from 15 residues. Trimming took 5 bases from V and 4 from J; bases not matched to a gene: 13. CDR1 DFQATT and CDR2 SNEGSKA come from the germline V gene (reference sequence). CDR3 loop: CSARPGGAYRYEQYF. CDR3 DNA sequence: TGCAGTGCTCGGCCGGGGGGGGCTTACCGTTACGAGCAGTACTTC.

The table lists this clonotype with many counts. The chain combines TRBV7-8 with TRBJ2-1; D gene uncertain. V was pared by 3 bases and J by 4 bases, with 10 bases between. CDR3 size: 14 residues. Germline lookup yields CDR1 SGHVS and CDR2 FQNEAQ. The CDR3 sequence is CASSLSISYNEQFF. The CDR3 nucleotides are TGTGCCAGCAGCTTGTCTATTTCGTACAATGAGCAGTTCTTC.

This clonotype has a count of ten or more. The rearrangement uses TRBV7-3 and TRBJ2-7; D uncertain. This CDR3 is built from 10 residues. V was trimmed by 2 bases and J by 6 bases, leaving 2 bases between them. Per germline, CDR1 SGHTA and CDR2 FQGTGA. CDR3 sequence reads: CASSLCEQYF. In DNA, the CDR3 is TGTGCCAGCAGCTTATGCGAGCAGTACTTC.

This clonotype has ten or more counts. This sequence joins TRBV11-3 and TRBJ1-1; D is uncertain. The CDR3 sequence is 13 residues long. Germline V gene sequence: CDR1 SGHNT, CDR2 YENEEA. V lost 3 bases and J lost 0, with 5 bases in between. CDR3 coding DNA: TGTGCCAGCAGCTTTGATATGAACACTGAAGCTTTCTTT. Protein sequence: CASSFDMNTEAFF.

The genes are TRBV12-3 or TRBV12-4 and TRBJ1-1; TRBD1 agrees at 9 bases. There are 15 residues in the CDR3. The ends lost 6 bases at V and 6 bases at J; junction bases unmatched: 11. For the CDR3, the DNA is TGTGCCAGCAGCCCCCTCGGACAGGGGAGAGCTGAAGCTTTCTTT. Translating gives CASSPLGQGRAEAFF.

The sample holds a few counts of this clonotype. The J gene is TRBJ1-5, the V gene TRBV10-3, with 8 bases that match TRBD1. In germline, CDR1 is ENHRY, CDR2 SYGVKD. The CDR3 length is 15 residues. Unmatched junction bases numbered 6, after V lost 2 bases and J lost 6 bases. CDR3 residues: CAISEGTGGVQPQHF. The CDR3, as DNA: TGTGCCATCAGTGAGGGTACAGGGGGGGTTCAGCCCCAGCATTTT.

This clonotype has a handful of counts. This rearrangement joins TRBV28 to TRBJ2-5; D possibly matches TRBD1 or TRBD2 (5 bases each). Trimming shortened V by 5 bases and J by 5 bases, and 18 bases separated the two germline ends. The V gene's germline CDR1 is MDHEN and CDR2 SYDVKM. The CDR3 runs to 15 residues. In DNA, the CDR3 is TGTGCCAGCAGTCCGGGACCCTCAATAGGGGAGACCCAGTACTTC. Protein product: CASSPGPSIGETQYF.

This chain uses TRBV6-2 or TRBV6-3 with TRBJ2-7; D ambiguous. CDR3 length: 17 residues. Between the trimmed V and J ends, which lost 0 bases and 2 bases, there was a span of 17 bases. The germline V gene has CDR1 MNHEY and CDR2 SVGEGT. Here the CDR3 reads CASSYSPRAVPTYEQYF. In DNA, the CDR3 is TGTGCCAGCAGTTACTCACCCCGTGCAGTGCCCACCTACGAGCAGTACTTC.

V is TRBV12-3 or TRBV12-4 and J is TRBJ2-1; possible D gene TRBD1, 6 bases. CDR3 length: 15 amino acids. V lost 7 bases, J lost 7 bases, and 20 bases lay in between. The CDR3 DNA reads as TGTGCCAGCACCTTCGGGGCAGGGGTGGGGAATGAGCAGTTCTTC. The encoded protein is CASTFGAGVGNEQFF.